One and the same sample provided the 14 T cell receptor beta chains below, sequenced in a study of spatial heterogeneity in lung cancer. TCRdb reanalysed the 5' RACE reads using MiXCR and keeps one entry per CDR3 protein. The sample has 90,000 to 95,000 distinct CDR3 sequences, roughly 12% seen once. Time point here: sample taken at primary tumor resection. This material consisted of PBMCs, taken at surgery. The receptors derive from a male donor with early-stage non-small cell lung cancer.

This clonotype appeared a few times. The genes are TRBV10-3 and TRBJ2-2; D gene ambiguous. V was trimmed by 4 bases and J by 1 base, leaving 10 bases between them. The length of the CDR3 is 15 residues. Looked up from germline, CDR1 is ENHRY and CDR2 is SYGVKD. The CDR3 protein is CAISAFGENTGELFF. DNA of the CDR3: TGTGCCATCAGTGCATTTGGGGAGAACACCGGGGAGCTGTTTTTT.

In its sample, this clonotype was seen a few times. CDR3 nucleotide sequence: TGTGCCAGCAGCGCGACTAGTCTTGAGACCCAGTACTTC. Translated: CASSATSLETQYF. The chain employs TRBV9 and TRBJ2-5, with D possibly TRBD2 on 6 matching bases. Germline loops: CDR1 SGDLS, CDR2 YYNGEE. The V end was cut by 3 bases, the J end by 5 bases, with 11 bases between. The CDR3 extends over 13 amino acids.

This clonotype was observed a handful of times. The V and J genes are TRBV20-1 and TRBJ2-2; possible D gene TRBD1, 6 bases. Germline loops: CDR1 DFQATT, CDR2 SNEGSKA (reference sequence). The length of the CDR3 is 15 residues. V was clipped by 1 base and J by 3 bases, with 12 bases between them. CDR3 coding DNA: TGCAGTGCTAGAGTTCAGGGGTTGGACACCGGGGAGCTGTTTTTT. Its translation: CSARVQGLDTGELFF.

The rearrangement uses TRBV5-1 and TRBJ2-7, with D possibly called TRBD1 or TRBD2 (5 bases each). Trimming removed 1 base at V and 2 bases at J, with 16 bases between. Germline V gene data show CDR1 as SGHRS and CDR2 as YFSETQ. The CDR3 consists of 16 residues. Here the CDR3 DNA reads TGCGCCAGCAGCTTGATTGGGGACCCGGGGCCCTACGAGCAGTACTTC. Protein product: CASSLIGDPGPYEQYF.

This clonotype was observed a few times. This sequence joins TRBV5-1 and TRBJ2-5, with D maybe TRBD2 (5 bases). This CDR3 is 14 amino acids long. V was clipped by 2 bases and J by 9 bases, with 17 bases between them. Germline CDR1 SGHRS, CDR2 YFSETQ. CDR3 bases: TGCGCCAGCAGCTTAGCCGGGTCCAAGGAGGCCCAGTACTTC. Amino acids: CASSLAGSKEAQYF. The whole variable domain, filled in from reference TRBV5-1 and TRBJ2-5, reads KAGVTQTPRYLIKTRGQQVTLSCSPISGHRSVSWYQQTPGQGLQFLFEYFSETQRNKGNFPGRFSGRQFSNSRSEMNVSTLELGDSALYLCASSLAGSKEAQYFGPGTRLLVL.

This clonotype was seen a handful of times. This sequence joins TRBV7-3 and TRBJ2-1; TRBD1 might be the D (5 bases). The CDR3 covers 14 residues. The V gene's germline CDR1 is SGHTA and CDR2 FQGTGA. The V gene lost 4 bases and the J gene lost 4 bases, with 11 bases spanning the gap. CDR3 sequence (DNA): TGTGCCAGCAGCTGGCAGGGTGGGTACAATGAGCAGTTCTTC. Translated: CASSWQGGYNEQFF.

There are a few counts of this clonotype. This chain joins TRBV6-2 or TRBV6-3 and TRBJ1-6; D gene unclear. CDR1 and CDR2 from the germline V gene are MNHEY and SVGEGT. The CDR3 extends over 13 amino acids. The germline V and J ends were trimmed by 5 bases and 14 bases, with 16 bases remaining between them. Here the CDR3 reads CASSPFEVWALHF. DNA for the CDR3: TGTGCCAGCAGTCCCTTCGAGGTCTGGGCCCTCCACTTT.

The chain is built from TRBV12-3 or TRBV12-4 and TRBJ1-5, with TRBD1 as a possible D gene (5 bases). The CDR3 covers 14 residues. Trimming removed 6 bases from V and 3 bases from J, with 12 bases in between. The CDR3 DNA follows: TGTGCCAGCAGCCTGGGGGGTAACAATCAGCCCCAGCATTTT. Its protein product is CASSLGGNNQPQHF.

The V call is TRBV7-3, the J call TRBJ1-2; D not certain. V lost 2 bases, J lost 1 base, and 5 bases lay in between. CDR1 and CDR2 (germline): SGHTA, FQGTGA. The CDR3 runs to 13 residues. The CDR3 sequence: CASSLQDNYGYTF. CDR3 bases: TGTGCCAGCAGCTTACAAGATAACTATGGCTACACCTTC.

This clonotype was found many times. This chain joins TRBV7-2 and TRBJ1-5, with D possibly TRBD1 on 5 matching bases. The CDR3 runs 13 residues. The germline V gene has CDR1 SGHTA and CDR2 FQGNSA. V was cut by 3 bases and J by 15 bases, with 18 bases left in between. The CDR3 nucleotides read TGTGCCAGCAGCTTGCGGACGGGGCAAAATTTGCATTTT. The encoded protein is CASSLRTGQNLHF.

This clonotype was counted a few times. This chain connects TRBV5-1 to TRBJ2-1; D might be TRBD2 (6 bases). Trimming left V 4 bases short and J 4 bases short, with 18 bases between. The length of the CDR3 is 16 residues. The germline V gene encodes CDR1 SGHRS and CDR2 YFSETQ. This CDR3 is CASSPIRGGNYNEQFF. As DNA, the CDR3 is TGCGCCAGCAGCCCTATCCGGGGCGGGAATTACAATGAGCAGTTCTTC.

The chain couples TRBV6-2 or TRBV6-3 to TRBJ1-2; 8 positions match TRBD1. CDR3 size: 13 residues. The ends lost 4 bases at V and 4 bases at J; junction bases unmatched: 2. CDR1 and CDR2 from the germline V gene are MNHEY and SVGEGT. The chain's CDR3 is CASSLDRAYGYTF. The DNA of the CDR3 is TGTGCCAGCAGTTTGGACAGGGCCTATGGCTACACCTTC.

This clonotype has a handful of counts. The chain joins TRBV29-1 to TRBJ1-1; D not certain. The germline V gene encodes CDR1 SQVTM and CDR2 ANQGSEA. The CDR3 has 12 amino acids. The V gene lost 7 bases and the J gene lost 1 base, with 10 bases spanning the gap. The CDR3 spells CSGSRRNTEAFF. The CDR3 DNA is TGCAGCGGTTCCCGCCGGAACACTGAAGCTTTCTTT.

This clonotype was observed a handful of times. The rearrangement links TRBV28 to TRBJ1-2; TRBD1 might be the D (6 bases). The CDR3 sequence is 14 residues long. Looked up from germline, CDR1 is MDHEN and CDR2 is SYDVKM. Trimming cost V 6 bases and J 7 bases, with 18 bases left between them. The CDR3 sequence: CASRPQGLELGYTF. The CDR3 DNA is TGTGCCAGCAGACCACAGGGATTGGAGCTTGGCTACACCTTC.